The present T cell receptor (beta chain) was sequenced within a study of metastatic and nonmetastatic thyroid tumors. This clone is labeled medium-sized. MiXCR reprocessed the PCR reads for TCRdb. The sample lists 20,000 to 30,000 clones; roughly 13% were seen once. The CDR3 contains 15 residues. Germline V gives CDR1 SGHNT, CDR2 YYREEE (reference sequence). V shed 4 bases and J shed 6 bases, with 16 bases lying between them. Patients underwent thyroid surgery, and none had received any treatment before it. The sequencing input was blood. This chain uses TRBV5-4 with TRBJ2-2; tentatively, D is TRBD2 (5 bases). The clonotype comes from a female donor with papillary thyroid cancer or a benign thyroid nodule (not recorded which). Some clones in this sample may be carry-over from other donors' samples. The CDR3 here is CASSPRERAPGELFF. CDR3 nucleotides: TGTGCCAGCAGCCCGAGGGAACGGGCCCCCGGGGAGCTGTTTTTT. Combining the CDR3 with reference TRBV5-4 and TRBJ2-2 gives the whole variable domain ETGVTQSPTHLIKTRGQQVTLRCSSQSGHNTVSWYQQALGQGPQFIFQYYREEENGRGNFPPRFSGLQFPNYSSELNVNALELDDSALYLCASSPRERAPGELFFGEGSRLTVL.